This T cell receptor (beta chain) was profiled in a study of response to subunit inactivated influenza vaccine. Study results and caveats: T cells newly recruited by each seasonal influenza vaccination are few, the authors suggested.

This CDR3 region has 16 residues. Germline V gene sequence: CDR1 MNHNS, CDR2 SASEGT. V lost 1 base to trimming and J lost 4 bases; unmatched junction nucleotides: 7. With respect to this clonotype: As yet, its antigen is unknown.

TCRdb reprocessed the RT-PCR reads via MiXCR and lists one record per CDR3 protein. The data contain hundreds of thousands of distinct CDR3 sequences, approximately 14% of them singletons. The chain joins TRBV6-1 to TRBJ2-3; 8 nucleotides match TRBD1. This receptor was taken from a man aged 50-59 years who received an inactivated influenza vaccine. This specimen was PBMCs from blood, taken roughly 12 days after vaccination. The CDR3 coding sequence is TGTGCCAGCAGTGAAGTCCAGGGGGCGGTGGCAGATACGCAGTATTTT. This codes for CASSEVQGAVADTQYF.